This T cell receptor (beta chain) was documented in a study of response to subunit inactivated influenza vaccine. Study conclusions and caveats: Only a handful of new T cells, the authors suggested, are recruited with each seasonal influenza vaccination.

Notes on this clonotype: Its antigen is unknown.

Trimming took off 3 bases at V and 0 bases at J, with 6 bases between the two ends. Germline assignment: CDR1 LNHDA and CDR2 SQIVND (reference sequence). The CDR3 has 14 residues. TCRdb used MiXCR to reprocess the RT-PCR reads, holding one entry per CDR3 protein. Here the sample spans 280,000 or so distinct CDR3 sequences, roughly 22% being singletons. This TCR was sampled from a man in his fifties or sixties who received an inactivated influenza vaccine. The chain uses TRBV19 and TRBJ1-5; D is unclear. The sample was PBMCs from blood, taken 21 months after vaccination. The CDR3 reads CASSMEDSNQPQHF. Here the CDR3 DNA reads TGTGCCAGTAGTATGGAGGATAGCAATCAGCCCCAGCATTTT.